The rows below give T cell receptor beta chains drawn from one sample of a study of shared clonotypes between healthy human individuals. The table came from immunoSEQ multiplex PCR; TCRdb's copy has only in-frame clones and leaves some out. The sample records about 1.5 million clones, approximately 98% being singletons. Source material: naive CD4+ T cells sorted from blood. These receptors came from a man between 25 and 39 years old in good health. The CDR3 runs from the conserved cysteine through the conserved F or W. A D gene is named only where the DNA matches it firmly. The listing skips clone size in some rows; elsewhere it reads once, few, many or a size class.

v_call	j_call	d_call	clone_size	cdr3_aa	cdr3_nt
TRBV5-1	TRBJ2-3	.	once	CASSLPSSNTDTQYF	TGCGCCAGCAGCTTGCCTAGCAGTAACACAGATACGCAGTATTTT
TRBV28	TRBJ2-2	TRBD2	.	CASSPRLAGIRNTGELFF	TGTGCCAGCAGTCCCCGACTAGCGGGAATACGGAACACCGGGGAGCTGTTTTTT
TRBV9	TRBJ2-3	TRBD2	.	CASSVGHRTSGRWLNFLDTQYF	TGTGCCAGCAGCGTAGGTCACCGAACTAGCGGGAGATGGTTGAATTTTCTAGATACGCAGTATTTT
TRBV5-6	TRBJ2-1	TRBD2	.	CASTPLLAGVEEQFF	TGTGCCAGCACCCCGTTACTAGCGGGAGTGGAGGAGCAGTTCTTC
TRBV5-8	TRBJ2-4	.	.	CASSLELRTWRDIQYF	TGTGCCAGCAGCTTGGAGTTGAGGACTTGGAGGGACATTCAGTACTTC
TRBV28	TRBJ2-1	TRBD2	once	CASGTSGRAHEQFF	TGTGCCAGCGGGACTAGCGGGAGGGCCCATGAGCAGTTCTTC
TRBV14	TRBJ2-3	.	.	CASSQVGQGPTDTQYF	TGTGCCAGCAGCCAAGTGGGTCAGGGGCCCACAGATACGCAGTATTTT
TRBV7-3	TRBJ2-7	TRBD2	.	CASSFGAGAAYEQYF	TGTGCCAGCAGCTTCGGCGCGGGAGCAGCCTACGAGCAGTACTTC
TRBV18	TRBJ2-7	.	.	CASSAKDGGTYEQYF	TGTGCCAGCTCAGCGAAAGATGGTGGAACCTACGAGCAGTACTTC
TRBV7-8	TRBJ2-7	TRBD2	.	CASSPRLAGILDEQYF	TGTGCCAGCAGTCCGCGACTAGCGGGAATTCTCGACGAGCAGTACTTC
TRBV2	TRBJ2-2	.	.	CASSDLGSNTGELFF	TGTGCCAGCAGTGACTTAGGATCGAACACCGGGGAGCTGTTTTTT
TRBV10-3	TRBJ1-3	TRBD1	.	CAIRPDRAGNTIYF	TGTGCCATCAGGCCGGACAGGGCTGGAAACACCATATATTTT
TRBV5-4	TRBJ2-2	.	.	CASSLEPNTGELFF	TGTGCCAGCAGCTTGGAGCCCAACACCGGGGAGCTGTTTTTT
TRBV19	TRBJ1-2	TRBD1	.	CASSLTGTDGYTF	TGTGCCAGTAGTCTCACCGGGACAGATGGCTACACCTTC
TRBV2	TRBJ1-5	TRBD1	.	CASSDRDRNQPQHF	TGTGCCAGCAGTGACCGGGACAGGAATCAGCCCCAGCATTTT
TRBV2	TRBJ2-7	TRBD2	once	CASQRGTSRDYEQYF	TGTGCCAGCCAGAGGGGGACTAGCAGAGACTACGAGCAGTACTTC
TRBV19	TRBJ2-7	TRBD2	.	CASSISPGGPYEQYF	TGTGCCAGTAGTATATCCCCGGGAGGCCCCTACGAGCAGTACTTC
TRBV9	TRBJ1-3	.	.	CASSEGYPGNTIYF	TGTGCCAGCAGCGAAGGCTACCCTGGAAACACCATATATTTT
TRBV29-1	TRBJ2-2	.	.	CSVGGVTGELFF	TGCAGCGTTGGGGGAGTCACCGGGGAGCTGTTTTTT
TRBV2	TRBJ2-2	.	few	CATKGNSNTGELFF	TGTGCCACGAAGGGGAATTCGAACACCGGGGAGCTGTTTTTT
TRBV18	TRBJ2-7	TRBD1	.	CASSPKLNTGTGSYEQYF	TGTGCCAGCTCACCAAAGTTGAACACCGGGACAGGGTCCTACGAGCAGTACTTC
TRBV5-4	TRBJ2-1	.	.	CASSLAKGGRTSYNEQFF	TGTGCCAGCAGCTTGGCCAAGGGTGGACGTACCTCCTACAATGAGCAGTTCTTC
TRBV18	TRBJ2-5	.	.	CASSPPVGGRTQYF	TGTGCCAGCTCACCTCCGGTGGGGGGACGGACCCAGTACTTC
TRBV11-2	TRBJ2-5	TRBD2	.	CASSLRLTSGVETQYF	TGTGCCAGCAGCTTAAGGCTAACTAGCGGTGTAGAGACCCAGTACTTC
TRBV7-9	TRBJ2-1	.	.	CASSLAGPYNEQFF	TGTGCCAGCAGCTTAGCGGGCCCCTACAATGAGCAGTTCTTC
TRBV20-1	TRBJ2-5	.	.	CSAPVRETQYF	TGCAGTGCCCCAGTGAGAGAGACCCAGTACTTC
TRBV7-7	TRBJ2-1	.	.	CANHVFSNEQFF	TGTGCTAACCACGTCTTTTCCAATGAGCAGTTCTTC
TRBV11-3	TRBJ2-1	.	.	CASSSGAYNEQFF	TGTGCCAGCAGCTCCGGGGCCTACAATGAGCAGTTCTTC
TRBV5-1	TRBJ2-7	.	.	CASSLGLGAYEQYF	TGCGCCAGCAGCTTGGGATTGGGTGCCTACGAGCAGTACTTC
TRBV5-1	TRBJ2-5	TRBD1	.	CASSPGQGGQETQYF	TGCGCCAGCAGCCCAGGACAGGGTGGTCAAGAGACCCAGTACTTC
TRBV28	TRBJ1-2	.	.	CASTVDRLRGYTF	TGTGCCAGCACCGTAGACAGGCTCCGGGGCTACACCTTC
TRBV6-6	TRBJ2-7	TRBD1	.	CASSYTFQGVIF	TGTGCCAGCAGTTACACATTCCAGGGGGTAATCTTC
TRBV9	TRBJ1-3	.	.	CASSVGGYWGRSGNTIYF	TGTGCCAGCAGCGTAGGAGGGTATTGGGGCAGGTCTGGAAACACCATATATTTT
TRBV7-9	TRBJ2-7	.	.	CASSLVGTVSYEQYF	TGTGCCAGCAGCTTAGTAGGGACGGTTTCCTACGAGCAGTACTTC
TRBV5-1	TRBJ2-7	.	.	CASSLDRNYEQYF	TGCGCCAGCAGCTTGGACAGGAACTACGAGCAGTACTTC
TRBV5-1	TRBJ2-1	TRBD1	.	CASSWTGGVMNEQFF	TGCGCCAGCTCCTGGACAGGGGGCGTTATGAATGAGCAGTTCTTC
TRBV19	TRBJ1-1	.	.	CASNEGGSLRQPEAFF	TGTGCCAGTAACGAAGGTGGGTCCCTTCGACAACCAGAAGCTTTCTTT
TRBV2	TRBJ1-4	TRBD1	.	CASKDRGNEKLFF	TGTGCCAGCAAGGACAGGGGCAATGAAAAACTGTTTTTT
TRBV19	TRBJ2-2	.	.	CASSILLLDPGELFF	TGTGCCAGTAGTATACTCTTATTGGACCCCGGGGAGCTGTTTTTT
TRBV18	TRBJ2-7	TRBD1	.	CASSPPTGTGPYEQYF	TGTGCCAGCTCACCACCTACGGGGACAGGGCCCTACGAGCAGTACTTC
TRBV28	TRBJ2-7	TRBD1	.	CASSSWTGRYEQYF	TGTGCCAGCAGTTCCTGGACAGGCCGCTACGAGCAGTACTTC
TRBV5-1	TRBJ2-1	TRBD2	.	CASSRKTGTSLGSYNEQFF	TGCGCCAGCAGCCGGAAAACCGGGACTAGCCTAGGCTCCTACAATGAGCAGTTCTTC
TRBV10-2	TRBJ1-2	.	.	CASSEAGRRNYGYTF	TGCGCCAGCAGTGAAGCGGGCCGCCGTAACTATGGCTACACCTTC
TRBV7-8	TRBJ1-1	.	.	CASSLMVRQLNTEAFF	TGTGCCAGCAGCTTAATGGTCAGACAGCTGAACACTGAAGCTTTCTTT
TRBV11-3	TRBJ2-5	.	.	CASSLGHRETQYF	TGTGCCAGCAGCTTAGGCCACCGGGAGACCCAGTACTTC
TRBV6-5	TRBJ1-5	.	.	CASSPLAGDQPQHF	TGTGCCAGCAGTCCCCTGGCAGGGGACCAGCCCCAGCATTTT
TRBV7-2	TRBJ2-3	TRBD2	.	CASSDRLAGAPDTQYF	TGTGCCAGCAGCGATCGACTAGCGGGAGCCCCCGATACGCAGTATTTT
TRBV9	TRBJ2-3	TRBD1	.	CASSLRGQVSDTQYF	TGTGCCAGCAGCCTGAGAGGACAGGTTTCAGATACGCAGTATTTT
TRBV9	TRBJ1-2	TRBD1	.	CASRGPGTGDENYGYTF	TGTGCCAGCAGGGGACCCGGGACAGGCGATGAAAACTATGGCTACACCTTC
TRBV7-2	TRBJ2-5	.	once	CASSLVGGRQETQYF	TGTGCCAGCAGCTTAGTGGGGGGACGTCAAGAGACCCAGTACTTC
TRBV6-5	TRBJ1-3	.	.	CASSRTVSGNTIYF	TGTGCCAGCAGCAGGACAGTCTCTGGAAACACCATATATTTT
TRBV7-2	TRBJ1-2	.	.	CASSKNQGLRGYTF	TGTGCCAGCAGCAAGAACCAGGGGCTTCGAGGCTACACCTTC
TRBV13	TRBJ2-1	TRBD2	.	CASSLDRSGIYNEQFF	TGTGCCAGCAGCTTAGATAGGAGCGGGATTTACAATGAGCAGTTCTTC
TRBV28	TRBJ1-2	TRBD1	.	CASSPPTGNYGYTF	TGTGCCAGCAGTCCCCCGACAGGGAACTATGGCTACACCTTC